Presented here are 23 T cell receptor beta chains from one specimen sequenced in a study of OX40 agonist ivuxolimab in advanced cancers. Generated by immunoSEQ multiplex PCR, the TCRdb table keeps only in-frame clones and is missing some. The sample has fewer than 85,000 clones, over 80% seen once. Sequenced here: CD4+ or CD8+ T cells sorted from blood, sampled in a trial of the OX40 agonist ivuxolimab. All receptors come from an adult with an advanced solid tumor such as melanoma, head and neck, liver or kidney cancer.

V and J are TRBV19 and TRBJ2-7; D is undetermined. CDR3 length: 11 residues. Germline values: CDR1 LNHDA, CDR2 SQIVND (reference sequence). Trimming took off 4 bases at V and 4 bases at J, with 5 bases between the two ends. This CDR3 is CASSTPYEQYF. Here the CDR3 DNA reads TGTGCCAGTAGTACCCCTTACGAGCAGTACTTC.

In its sample, this clone was seen once. V usage is TRBV7-2 and J usage is TRBJ2-2, with D hard to call. The length of the CDR3 is 13 residues. Germline V gene data show CDR1 as SGHTA and CDR2 as FQGNSA. Between the trimmed V and J ends, which lost 5 bases and 5 bases, there was a span of 9 bases. CDR3 residues: CASSRSRTGELFF. The CDR3, as DNA: TGTGCCAGCAGCCGATCAAGAACCGGGGAGCTGTTTTTT.

For this clone: The junction differs from germline at one of its ends, possibly a read error. V is TRBV7-7 and J is TRBJ2-5; a possible D gene is TRBD2 (6 bases). The germline V gene has CDR1 SSHAT and CDR2 FNYEAQ (reference sequence). CDR3 length: 15 residues. Written as DNA, the CDR3 is TGTGCTAGCAGCATTCAGCGGGTCCCAGGGGAGACCCAGTACTTC. This codes for CASSIQRVPGETQYF. Supplemented by reference TRBV7-7 and TRBJ2-5, the full variable domain reads GAGVSQSPRYKVTKRGQDVTLRCDPISSHATLYWYQQALGQGPEFLTYFNYEAQPDKSGLPSDRFSAERPEGSISTLTIQRTEQRDSAMYRCASSIQRVPGETQYFGPGTRLLVL.

The J gene is TRBJ2-6, the V gene TRBV9; possibly TRBD2 for D (6 bases). V lost 0 bases and J lost 0, with 10 bases in between. This CDR3 region has 17 residues. The germline V gene has CDR1 SGDLS and CDR2 YYNGEE. The CDR3 loop reads CASSVAGESSGANVLTF. CDR3 nucleotides: TGTGCCAGCAGCGTAGCGGGGGAGAGCTCTGGGGCCAACGTCCTGACTTTC.

The chain is built from TRBV6-1 and TRBJ1-2; no firm D call. Trimming shortened V by 7 bases and J by 3 bases, and 18 bases separated the two germline ends. The length of the CDR3 is 15 residues. In germline, CDR1 is MNHNS, CDR2 SASEGT. This CDR3 is CASTSAGIEDYGYTF. The CDR3 coding sequence is TGTGCCAGCACCTCCGCGGGTATCGAAGACTATGGCTACACCTTC.

The chain employs TRBV2 and TRBJ1-5; D is possibly TRBD1 (5 bases). In germline, CDR1 is SNHLY, CDR2 FYNNEI. CDR3 length: 16 amino acids. Trimming took off 0 bases at V and 2 bases at J, with 11 bases between the two ends. In DNA, the CDR3 is TGTGCCAGCAGTGAAGCAGCCAGGGCCGGCAATCAGCCCCAGCATTTT. Amino acid sequence: CASSEAARAGNQPQHF.

The chain uses TRBV11-2 and TRBJ1-1; D gene ambiguous. The length of the CDR3 is 14 residues. The germline V gene encodes CDR1 SGHAT and CDR2 FQNNGV. The V and J ends lost 5 bases and 7 bases respectively, with 17 bases between them. The CDR3 loop reads CASSPVLVRYEAFF. CDR3 bases: TGTGCCAGCAGCCCCGTGTTGGTACGGTATGAAGCTTTCTTT.

The chain recombines TRBV19 with TRBJ1-1; unclear D gene. V gave up 3 bases and J gave up 4 bases, with 9 bases separating them. Germline CDR1 is LNHDA and CDR2 is SQIVND (reference sequence). The CDR3 extends over 13 amino acids. CDR3 in amino acids: CASSILPLTEAFF. Here the CDR3 DNA reads TGTGCCAGTAGTATCCTCCCCCTCACTGAAGCTTTCTTT. The full variable domain, rest sourced from reference TRBV19 and TRBJ1-1, is DGGITQSPKYLFRKEGQNVTLSCEQNLNHDAMYWYRQDPGQGLRLIYYSQIVNDFQKGDIAEGYSVSREKKESFPLTVTSAQKNPTAFYLCASSILPLTEAFFGQGTRLTVV.

The chain couples TRBV20-1 to TRBJ1-2, with D unresolved. CDR3 length: 11 residues. Between the trimmed V and J ends, which lost 5 bases and 6 bases, there was a span of 10 bases. Germline CDR1 and CDR2: DFQATT and SNEGSKA (reference sequence). The CDR3 nucleotides are TGCAGTGCTGACATCGACAATGGCTACACCTTC. It yields the protein CSADIDNGYTF.

This clone was seen once. This chain links TRBV4-2 with TRBJ2-1; 10 bases agree with TRBD2. V lost 3 bases and J lost 1; bases outside the gene matches: 6. The CDR3 loop spans 17 amino acids. CDR1 is LGHNA, CDR2 YNFKEQ, per germline. The CDR3 protein is CASSQPGLASSYNEQFF. Here the CDR3 DNA reads TGTGCCAGCAGCCAGCCGGGACTAGCGTCTTCCTACAATGAGCAGTTCTTC.

This chain links TRBV2 with TRBJ2-2; 10 bases align to TRBD2. The junction had 13 bases not matched to a gene; V was cut back by 3 bases and J by 6 bases. CDR3 length: 18 residues. The germline V gene has CDR1 SNHLY and CDR2 FYNNEI. CDR3: CASSDASGGVVGAGELFF. CDR3 DNA sequence: TGTGCCAGCAGTGACGCTAGCGGGGGCGTTGTCGGGGCCGGGGAGCTGTTTTTT.

This rearrangement joins TRBV7-9 to TRBJ2-7; no clear D gene. CDR1 and CDR2 (germline): SEHNR, FQNEAQ (reference sequence). The CDR3 has 12 amino acids. With 3 bases removed from V and 4 bases from J, the gap between germline ends came to 7 bases. The CDR3 sequence is CASSLDPYEQYF. As DNA, the CDR3 is TGTGCCAGCAGCTTGGACCCATACGAGCAGTACTTC.

The chain joins TRBV6-1 to TRBJ2-5; D could derive from TRBD1 or TRBD2 (6 bases each). V was shortened by 1 base and J by 2 bases, with 8 bases between the two germline ends. This CDR3 spans 14 amino acids. The germline CDR1 and CDR2 sequences are MNHNS and SASEGT. CDR3 nucleotide sequence: TGTGCCAGCAGTGAAGGGAGGGGGCAAGAGACCCAGTACTTC. It translates to CASSEGRGQETQYF.

The genes are TRBV7-9 and TRBJ2-3; D is ambiguous. CDR3 size: 14 residues. V lost 5 bases, J lost 6 bases, and 15 bases lay in between. The germline V gene has CDR1 SEHNR and CDR2 FQNEAQ (reference sequence). The CDR3 coding sequence is TGTGCCAGCAGCCCCCCGTCATTGTCGGATACGCAGTATTTT. The encoded protein is CASSPPSLSDTQYF. The full variable domain, its missing parts supplied by reference TRBV7-9 and TRBJ2-3, is DTGVSQNPRHKITKRGQNVTFRCDPISEHNRLYWYRQTLGQGPEFLTYFQNEAQLEKSRLLSDRFSAERPKGSFSTLEIQRTEQGDSAMYLCASSPPSLSDTQYFGPGTRLTVL.

J is TRBJ2-7 and V is TRBV9; a possible D gene is TRBD2 (5 bases). The length of the CDR3 is 14 residues. Per the germline V gene, CDR1 is SGDLS and CDR2 is YYNGEE. Trimming took 0 bases from V and 6 from J, leaving 13 bases between them. As DNA, the CDR3 is TGTGCCAGCAGCGTAGCCTCAGTGGCGGGCGAGCAGTACTTC. It yields the protein CASSVASVAGEQYF.

The genes are TRBV7-3 and TRBJ2-1; 9 bases align to TRBD2. There are 17 residues in the CDR3. The germline gives CDR1 SGHTA, CDR2 FQGTGA. V was pared by 4 bases and J by 3 bases, with 10 bases of the junction left unmatched. CDR3 amino acids: CASSSPKGGGVYNEQFF. The DNA of the CDR3 is TGTGCCAGCAGCTCCCCAAAGGGCGGGGGGGTCTACAATGAGCAGTTCTTC. Variable domain in full (rest from reference TRBV7-3 and TRBJ2-1): GAGVSQTPSNKVTEKGKYVELRCDPISGHTALYWYRQSLGQGPEFLIYFQGTGAADDSGLPNDRFFAVRPEGSVSTLKIQRTERGDSAVYLCASSSPKGGGVYNEQFFGPGTRLTVL.

Only a few counts were recorded for this clone. The chain employs TRBV30 and TRBJ1-4, with 8 positions matching TRBD1. J was trimmed by 11 bases and V by 2 bases; bases with no gene match: 7. Germline-derived CDR1 and CDR2 are GTSNPN and SVGIG (reference sequence). The CDR3 loop spans 13 amino acids. CDR3 protein: CAWSIPTGGKLFF. The CDR3 DNA is TGTGCCTGGAGTATCCCCACAGGGGGGAAACTGTTTTTT.

The CDR3 sequence is CAWSVHSNQPQHF. CDR3 DNA: TGTGCCTGGAGTGTCCATAGCAATCAGCCCCAGCATTTT. The chain has TRBV30 and TRBJ1-5; unclear D gene. The V gene lost 0 bases and the J gene lost 0 bases, with 3 bases spanning the gap. CDR1 GTSNPN and CDR2 SVGIG come from the germline V gene (reference sequence). The CDR3 sequence is 13 residues long.

This clone occurred once. The chain links TRBV2 to TRBJ1-4; 8 bases are shared with TRBD1. This CDR3 comprises 14 residues. Germline CDR1 reads SNHLY; CDR2 reads FYNNEI. After removal of 6 bases from V and 8 bases from J, the junction contained 8 bases not matched to a gene. The CDR3 sequence: CASRETGVGEKLFF. DNA for the CDR3: TGTGCCAGCAGGGAGACAGGGGTTGGCGAAAAACTGTTTTTT. Based on the CDR3 plus reference TRBV2 and TRBJ1-4, the full variable domain is EPEVTQTPSHQVTQMGQEVILRCVPISNHLYFYWYRQILGQKVEFLVSFYNNEISEKSEIFDDQFSVERPDGSNFTLKIRSTKLEDSAMYFCASRETGVGEKLFFGSGTQLSVL.

The gene calls are TRBV9 and TRBJ1-1; 8 nucleotides line up with TRBD1. V was clipped by 6 bases and J by 4 bases; unmatched bases: 14. The CDR3 length is 16 residues. CDR1 is SGDLS, CDR2 YYNGEE, per germline. The CDR3 nucleotides are TGTGCCAGCACCCAAACAGGGGGGGGGTTGCGCACTGAAGCTTTCTTT. Translating gives CASTQTGGGLRTEAFF.

CDR3 nucleotide sequence: TGTGCCAGCAGTGAATTTAGGGTCGGTGGCTACACCTTC. Amino acid sequence: CASSEFRVGGYTF. The J gene is TRBJ1-2, the V gene TRBV6-1; D unclear. Germline V gene sequence: CDR1 MNHNS, CDR2 SASEGT. The length of the CDR3 is 13 residues. V was shortened by 2 bases and J by 7 bases, with 11 bases between the two germline ends.

This clone was counted once. This chain links TRBV5-1 with TRBJ2-3; 7 bases are a match to TRBD1. The CDR3 covers 15 residues. The V gene end was trimmed by 4 bases and the J gene end by 3 bases; junction bases not matched to a gene: 8. Germline CDR1 and CDR2: SGHRS and YFSETQ. CDR3 protein: CASSEPGQPTDTQYF. CDR3 in DNA: TGCGCCAGCAGCGAACCGGGACAGCCAACAGATACGCAGTATTTT.

The chain joins TRBV9 to TRBJ1-3, with D unclear. CDR1 is SGDLS and CDR2 is YYNGEE in the germline V gene. The CDR3 is 17 residues long. V was trimmed by 0 bases and J by 1 base, leaving 14 bases between them. CDR3 in amino acids: CASSVGMAAGSGNTIYF. The CDR3 bases are TGTGCCAGCAGCGTAGGCATGGCCGCCGGTTCTGGAAACACCATATATTTT.